This TCR beta chain originates from a study of blood T cell repertoires in COVID-19 (TCRdb year 2020). Regarding the study in general: Samples covering the acute and convalescent phases of COVID-19 were provided by collaborators in the United States, Italy and Spain. Samples came from the ongoing ImmuneRACE study (first 160 participants) plus 1,254 subjects from 6 global collaborators. Subjects who had been exposed to COVID-19, were actively infected with it, or had recovered from it provided the deeply sampled blood TCRbeta repertoires that made up the dataset. The prospective study material was composed of cDNA or gDNA derived from T cells, B-cell-depleted T cells, or PBMCs. The repertoires were made available in a free public database intended to serve as a resource for research on the immune response to SARS-CoV-2. Nearly every sample came with metadata listing a de-identified subject ID, COVID-19 status, age in years and sex. Where HLA class I and class II types were available, the types were taken from metadata supplied by the sample provider, not from assay-based typing.

Findings and caveats that apply to the study as a whole: The amount of clinical and demographic metadata varied by source and participant and was provided uncurated.

TCRbeta CDR3 regions were amplified from genomic DNA by means of the immunoSEQ Assay, a bias-controlled multiplex PCR. The original pipeline was this. The number of nucleated cells in each sample was estimated from the amplification of reference gene primers within the assay. To quantify the absolute abundance of each unique TCRbeta CDR3 rearrangement, sequence reads were collapsed and filtered. Productive Simpson clonality was computed per sample as the square root of Simpson's diversity index over productive rearrangements. TCRdb took over this immuneACCESS table, retaining in-frame rearrangements with V and J assigned. Such tables are incomplete; in checked studies, under half of the missing clones stem from an unresolved V gene, and the remainder is unexplained. The V and J calls and the clone size are those of that table, but D and trimming were determined from the DNA. The sample table holds fewer than 350,000 clones, of which around 90% were seen once. About 5% of the sample lies in the top ten.

Regarding this clone: No antigen is known for it. Within one base of it there is no much larger clone, and no base qualities were kept.

Participants in the prospective study were enrolled through a virtual design, were aged about 18 to 100 years, and lived in roughly 24 United States geographic areas. In the prospective study, cohorts were assigned on the basis of participant-reported clinical history obtained from a screening survey and a study questionnaire. For ImmuneRACE Cohort 3, a participant was defined as recovered based on two consecutive negative NP/OP PCR tests, clearance by a healthcare professional, or resolution of symptoms. In the prospective study, mobile phlebotomists collected whole blood, serum and a nasopharyngeal or oropharyngeal swab from each participant. Additional blood draws and questionnaires over an approximately two-month period could optionally be provided by prospective study participants. Prospective study blood samples were shipped either frozen or at room temperature before DNA extraction. The CDR3 covers 15 residues, taking in both the cysteine and the phenylalanine. The only DNA kept is the CDR3, 45 bases in frame from the first base. The germline V gene supplies CDR1 SGHRS and CDR2 YFSETQ. The V end gives up 0 bases and the J end 0 bases, leaving 0 bases in the junction not matched to a gene.

The source of this sequence is a man between 60 and 75 years old who had recovered from COVID-19. Sequencing was done on a sample of PBMCs or T cells enriched from blood (not recorded which). The chain links TRBV5-1 with TRBJ2-3; 8 bases in the junction line up with TRBD2. The DNA reads TGCGCCAGCAGCTTGGTAGCGGGAAGCACAGATACGCAGTATTTT. This gives the protein CASSLVAGSTDTQYF.